What follows describes a single T cell receptor beta chain. Its antigen is undetermined. The sample is drawn from a study of T cells in localized non-small cell lung cancer. Profiled with immunoSEQ multiplex PCR; TCRdb holds only in-frame clones, not every one. The sample has about 54,000 clones; about 83% are singletons. The junction had 8 bases not matched to a gene; V was cut back by 4 bases and J by 10 bases. CDR3 length equals 14 residues. CDR1 and CDR2 from the germline V gene are SGDLS and YYNGEE. Study findings and constraints: Turning up in adjacent lung were a median approximately 60 of the top 100 tumor clones. Uninvolved nearby lung showed the greatest T cell clonality, exceeding that found in tumor. Because researchers sequenced only one region of the tumor, heterogeneity is still possible. Increased T cell density in blood showed an association with longer overall survival.

The V call is TRBV9, the J call TRBJ1-6; TRBD1 matches 7 bases. This material consisted of peripheral blood, taken before any cancer treatment. The clonotype was recovered from a female donor over 55 with stage II squamous cell lung carcinoma. For the CDR3, the DNA is TGTGCCAGCAGCCCAAGACAGGGTAGCTCACCCCTCCACTTT. Translating gives CASSPRQGSSPLHF.